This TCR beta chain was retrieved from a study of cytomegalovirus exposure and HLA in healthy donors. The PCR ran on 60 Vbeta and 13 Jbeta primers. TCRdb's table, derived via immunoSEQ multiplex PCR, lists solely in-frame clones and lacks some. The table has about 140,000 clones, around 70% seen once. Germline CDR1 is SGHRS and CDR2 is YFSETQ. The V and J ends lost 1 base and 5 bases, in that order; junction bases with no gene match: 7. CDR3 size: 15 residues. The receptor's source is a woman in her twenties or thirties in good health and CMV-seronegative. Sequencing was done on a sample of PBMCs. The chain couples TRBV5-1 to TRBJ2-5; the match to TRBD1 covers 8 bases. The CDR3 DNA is TGCGCCAGCAGCTTGTGGCAGGGGGCTGGGGAGACCCAGTACTTC. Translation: CASSLWQGAGETQYF.